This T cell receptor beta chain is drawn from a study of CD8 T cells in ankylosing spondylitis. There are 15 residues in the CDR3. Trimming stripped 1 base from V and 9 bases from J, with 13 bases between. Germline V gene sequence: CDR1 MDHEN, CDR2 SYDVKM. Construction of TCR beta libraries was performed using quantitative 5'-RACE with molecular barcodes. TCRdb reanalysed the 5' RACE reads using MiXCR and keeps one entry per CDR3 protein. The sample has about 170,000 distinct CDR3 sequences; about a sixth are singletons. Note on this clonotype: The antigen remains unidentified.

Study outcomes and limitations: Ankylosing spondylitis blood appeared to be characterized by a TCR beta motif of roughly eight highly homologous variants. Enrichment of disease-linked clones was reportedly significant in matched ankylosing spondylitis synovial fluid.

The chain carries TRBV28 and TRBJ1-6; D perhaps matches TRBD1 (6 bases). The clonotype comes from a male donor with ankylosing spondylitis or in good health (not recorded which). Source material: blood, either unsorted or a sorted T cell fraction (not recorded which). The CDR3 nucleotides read TGTGCCAGCAGTTTATCCAATACAGGGACTTCACCCCTCCACTTT. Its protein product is CASSLSNTGTSPLHF.